A single sample gave rise to the 12 T cell receptor beta chains below, sequenced in a study of T cell responses to AZD1222 COVID-19 vaccine. The assay was immunoSEQ multiplex PCR, and TCRdb's table has in-frame clones only and misses some. The sample comprises about 150,000 clones, more than 85% of which are singletons, and less than 1.5% rests with the top ten. Sequences were derived from peripheral blood, sampled 28 days after the second AZD1222 dose. These receptor sequences come from an adult who received the AZD1222 COVID-19 vaccine.

The V gene is TRBV7-2, the J gene TRBJ1-1; D unclear. The CDR3 totals 14 residues. With 5 bases removed from V and 2 bases from J, the gap between germline ends came to 12 bases. CDR1 and CDR2 (germline): SGHTA, FQGNSA. The CDR3 region has the DNA TGTGCCAGCAGCCAGCGATCTCTAAACACTGAAGCTTTCTTT. It is translated as CASSQRSLNTEAFF.

J is TRBJ2-2 and V is TRBV6-2 or TRBV6-3; D is uncertain. Germline CDR1 MNHEY, CDR2 SVGEGT. V shed 2 bases and J shed 1 base, with 8 bases lying between them. The CDR3 totals 15 residues. The CDR3 here is CASSYKVGNTGELFF. The CDR3, as DNA: TGTGCCAGCAGTTACAAAGTAGGGAACACCGGGGAGCTGTTTTTT.

The V and J genes are TRBV7-2 and TRBJ2-1; a possible D gene is TRBD1 (6 bases). V gave up 5 bases and J gave up 3 bases, with 14 bases separating them. The germline CDR1 and CDR2 sequences are SGHTA and FQGNSA. The CDR3 has 15 residues. This CDR3 is CASSQRGFVYNEQFF. The CDR3 DNA reads as TGTGCCAGCAGCCAAAGGGGGTTCGTCTACAATGAGCAGTTCTTC.

The chain carries TRBV6-4 and TRBJ2-1; 7 bases match TRBD2. The CDR3 runs to 12 residues. Trimming removed 8 bases from V and 9 bases from J; junction bases left unmatched: 7. Germline V gene lookup returns CDR1 MRHNA and CDR2 SNTAGT. CDR3 region: CASASGAGEQFF. The CDR3 region has the DNA TGTGCCAGCGCCAGCGGGGCGGGTGAGCAGTTCTTC.

The rearrangement links TRBV9 to TRBJ2-3; D remains unclear. The CDR3 consists of 17 residues. Trimming took off 4 bases at V and 0 bases at J, with 18 bases between the two ends. Germline V lookup: CDR1 SGDLS, CDR2 YYNGEE. CDR3 residues: CASSPKSIAASTDTQYF. The CDR3 DNA is TGTGCCAGCAGCCCTAAGTCAATCGCGGCTAGCACAGATACGCAGTATTTT.

V is TRBV5-1 and J is TRBJ2-2, with D possibly TRBD1 on 6 matching bases. The CDR3 totals 15 residues. Trimming pared 1 base from V and 5 bases from J, leaving 12 bases between. Germline-derived CDR1 and CDR2 are SGHRS and YFSETQ. The DNA of the CDR3 is TGCGCCAGCAGCTTGCCCCTACAGGGTACCGGGGAGCTGTTTTTT. Translation: CASSLPLQGTGELFF.

The genes are TRBV4-3 and TRBJ1-1; no definite D call. CDR3 length equals 14 residues. V lost 0 bases, J lost 7 bases, and 12 bases lay in between. Germline loops: CDR1 LGHNA, CDR2 YSLEER. CDR3 sequence: CASSQEYSDYEAFF. The CDR3 nucleotides are TGCGCCAGCAGCCAAGAGTATAGCGATTATGAAGCTTTCTTT.

V usage is TRBV7-3 and J usage is TRBJ1-4; 9 nucleotides agree with TRBD1. Germline assignment: CDR1 SGHTA and CDR2 FQGTGA. V dropped 4 bases and J dropped 0; count of bases not matched to a gene: 12. The CDR3 sequence is 19 residues long. In DNA form, the CDR3 reads TGTGCCAGCAGCTCCACAAGGACAGGGGCCATTTCAACTAATGAAAAACTGTTTTTT. Its translation: CASSSTRTGAISTNEKLFF.

The rearrangement links TRBV6-5 to TRBJ1-3; no definite D call. V was trimmed by 3 bases and J by 8 bases, leaving 11 bases between them. In germline, CDR1 is MNHEY, CDR2 SVGAGI. The CDR3 runs to 13 residues. CDR3 in DNA: TGTGCCAGCAGTTATGATCATAGGGACACCATATATTTT. Translated, it gives CASSYDHRDTIYF.

The chain recombines TRBV29-1 with TRBJ1-2; 9 bases are a match to TRBD1. CDR1 SQVTM and CDR2 ANQGSEA come from the germline V gene. The CDR3 is 12 residues long. The V gene end was trimmed by 4 bases and the J gene end by 7 bases; junction bases not matched to a gene: 4. CDR3 in DNA: TGCAGCGTTGTACAGGGGGCGGTTGGCTACACCTTC. Its translation is CSVVQGAVGYTF.

The V and J genes are TRBV3-1 (or the pseudogene TRBV3-2) and TRBJ2-3; 14 nucleotides line up with TRBD2. The V segment lost 8 bases and the J segment 0 bases; nucleotides outside the gene matches: 13. CDR1 and CDR2 from the germline V gene are LGHDT and YNNKEL (reference sequence). This CDR3 spans 19 amino acids. The CDR3 DNA follows: TGTGCCAGCTCTAGAGGGACTAGCGGGGGCTTCAAAAGCACAGATACGCAGTATTTT. As protein: CASSRGTSGGFKSTDTQYF.

This chain joins TRBV27 and TRBJ1-5; TRBD1 matches at 9 bases. V dropped 6 bases and J dropped 4; count of bases not matched to a gene: 7. CDR3 length: 15 amino acids. Germline CDR1 reads MNHEY; CDR2 reads SMNVEV (reference sequence). CDR3 loop: CASSPRDRENQPQHF. As DNA, the CDR3 is TGTGCCAGCAGCCCCCGGGACAGGGAAAATCAGCCCCAGCATTTT.